This entry lists 15 T cell receptor beta chains sequenced from one sample in a study of cytomegalovirus exposure and HLA in healthy donors. It was with 60 Vbeta and 13 Jbeta primers that the PCR ran. Clones were read by immunoSEQ multiplex PCR, and TCRdb kept only the in-frame ones, dropping some. Here the sample spans about 190,000 clones, around four fifths being singletons. Sequences were obtained from PBMCs. All receptors come from a woman between 40 and 50 years old in good health and CMV-seronegative.

V usage is TRBV18 and J usage is TRBJ1-1; D is undetermined. V lost 3 bases to trimming and J lost 0 bases, with 17 bases between them. Germline V gene sequence: CDR1 KGHSH, CDR2 LQKENI. This CDR3 is 17 amino acids long. The CDR3 coding sequence is TGTGCCAGCTCACCGCTGGCAGTTGCAGGTCTGAACACTGAAGCTTTCTTT. It specifies CASSPLAVAGLNTEAFF.

The CDR3 DNA follows: TGTGCCAGCAGCCCACGACAGGGGCGGCACTATGGCTACACCTTC. Its protein product is CASSPRQGRHYGYTF. The chain joins TRBV7-2 to TRBJ1-2; TRBD1 aligns across 8 bases. CDR3 length equals 15 residues. Trimming cost V 5 bases and J 3 bases; bases outside gene matches: 8. Per germline, CDR1 SGHTA and CDR2 FQGNSA.

This clone appeared once. J is TRBJ1-5 and V is TRBV27; tentative D call: TRBD1 (6 bases). CDR3 length: 17 amino acids. V was cut by 0 bases and J by 0 bases, with 12 bases left in between. Germline CDR1 is MNHEY and CDR2 is SMNVEV (reference sequence). The CDR3 DNA follows: TGTGCCAGCAGTTTATCGTTTACAGGGTATAGCAATCAGCCCCAGCATTTT. It is translated as CASSLSFTGYSNQPQHF.

Notes on this clone: Other DNA variants within this sample encode the same CDR3. CDR3 in amino acids: CASSAGQGRVYGYTF. The CDR3 nucleotides read TGTGCCAGCAGCGCCGGACAGGGCCGGGTGTATGGCTACACCTTC. V usage is TRBV9 and J usage is TRBJ1-2, with TRBD1 matching over 8 bases. There are 15 residues in the CDR3. Germline CDR1 reads SGDLS; CDR2 reads YYNGEE. The J segment lost 5 bases and the V segment lost 3 bases, leaving 9 bases of the junction unmatched. The full variable domain, with the rest looked up from reference TRBV9 and TRBJ1-2, is DSGVTQTPKHLITATGQRVTLRCSPRSGDLSVYWYQQSLDQGLQFLIQYYNGEERAKGNILERFSAQQFPDLHSELNLSSLELGDSALYFCASSAGQGRVYGYTFGSGTRLTVV.

This rearrangement joins TRBV7-2 to TRBJ1-2, with D uncertain. The V and J ends lost 5 bases and 8 bases respectively, with 15 bases between them. CDR3 length equals 13 residues. From germline, CDR1 is SGHTA and CDR2 FQGNSA. The CDR3 bases are TGTGCCAGCAGCCGGTCCGGGGAGATGGGCTACACCTTC. Its protein is CASSRSGEMGYTF.

This sequence joins TRBV5-4 and TRBJ2-7, with D maybe TRBD2 (5 bases). This CDR3 contains 12 residues. V shed 4 bases and J shed 6 bases, with 11 bases lying between them. The germline CDR1 and CDR2 sequences are SGHNT and YYREEE (reference sequence). CDR3: CASSRSGGEQYV. As DNA, the CDR3 is TGTGCCAGCAGCCGGTCAGGAGGCGAGCAGTACGTC.

The chain's CDR3 is CASSPLVDSPLHF. CDR3 DNA sequence: TGTGCCAGCAGCCCTCTAGTGGATTCACCCCTCCACTTT. The chain recombines TRBV7-2 with TRBJ1-6, with D uncertain. Germline CDR1 is SGHTA and CDR2 is FQGNSA. The CDR3 is 13 amino acids. V was shortened by 5 bases and J by 8 bases, with 10 bases between the two germline ends.

The rearrangement joins TRBV30 to TRBJ2-5; D remains unclear. The germline V gene encodes CDR1 GTSNPN and CDR2 SVGIG (reference sequence). Trimming took off 0 bases at V and 8 bases at J, with 16 bases between the two ends. The CDR3 is 14 amino acids. The CDR3 DNA sequence: TGTGCCTGGAGTGTTGGGCTTTCACAAGGAACCCAGTACTTC. It encodes CAWSVGLSQGTQYF.

The rearrangement links TRBV7-2 to TRBJ1-2, with no clear D. Germline lookup yields CDR1 SGHTA and CDR2 FQGNSA. V was pared by 5 bases and J by 13 bases, with 17 bases between. The CDR3 is made up of 12 amino acids. As DNA, the CDR3 is TGTGCCAGCAGCGGACTAGGATCCGCCGCCACCTTC. Its translation is CASSGLGSAATF.

The rearrangement uses TRBV10-3 and TRBJ1-2, with 7 bases lining up with TRBD1. The germline V gene encodes CDR1 ENHRY and CDR2 SYGVKD. V was pared by 6 bases and J by 2 bases, with 24 bases of the junction left unmatched. The length of the CDR3 is 20 residues. CDR3 sequence reads: CAIRIDRASLPVALNYGYTF. The CDR3 DNA is TGTGCCATCAGGATAGACAGGGCGTCGCTCCCTGTAGCCCTCAACTATGGCTACACCTTC.

The rearrangement links TRBV7-6 to TRBJ1-5; no firm D call. The CDR3 contains 14 residues. CDR1 is SGHVS and CDR2 is FNYEAQ in the germline V gene. The ends were cut back, 4 bases at V and 4 bases at J, with 11 bases in the middle. CDR3 sequence: CASSSSGVNQPQHF. CDR3 nucleotide sequence: TGTGCCAGCAGCTCCAGCGGGGTGAATCAGCCCCAGCATTTT.

This chain joins TRBV11-3 and TRBJ1-1; no clear D gene. This CDR3 is built from 15 residues. Germline V lookup: CDR1 SGHNT, CDR2 YENEEA. Trimming removed 1 base from V and 5 bases from J, with 14 bases in between. The CDR3 coding sequence is TGTGCCAGCAGCTTAGGTGGGTCTCCGAGGACTGAAGCTTTCTTT. This encodes CASSLGGSPRTEAFF.

This rearrangement joins TRBV27 to TRBJ1-1; the D is unclear. Trimming took 10 bases from V and 10 from J, leaving 16 bases between them. The CDR3 runs to 11 residues. CDR1 MNHEY and CDR2 SMNVEV come from the germline V gene (reference sequence). In DNA, the CDR3 is TGTGCCACGGTAGGGATCGGGGTAGCTTTCTTT. Its translation is CATVGIGVAFF.

The sample holds one count of this clone. The CDR3 loop reads CASSLEFENTEAFF. CDR3 in DNA: TGTGCCAGCAGTTTGGAGTTCGAGAACACTGAAGCTTTCTTT. J is TRBJ1-1 and V is TRBV28; D is ambiguous. Trimming shortened V by 3 bases and J by 1 base, and 9 bases separated the two germline ends. Germline V gene lookup returns CDR1 MDHEN and CDR2 SYDVKM. The CDR3 is 14 residues long.

The chain uses TRBV11-2 and TRBJ1-5, with D perhaps TRBD1 (5 bases). V was cut by 1 base and J by 0 bases, with 10 bases left in between. CDR1 and CDR2 (germline): SGHAT, FQNNGV. This CDR3 comprises 16 residues. The CDR3 region is CASSLGRQSSNQPQHF. The CDR3 DNA sequence: TGTGCCAGCAGCTTAGGAAGACAGTCTAGCAATCAGCCCCAGCATTTT.